This T cell receptor beta chain derives from a study of vaccination and CD4 T cells after COVID-19. The Oncomine TCR Beta short-read assay was what sequenced the DNA obtained from cultured CD4+ T cells. TCRdb recomputed calls from the PCR reads with MiXCR, one row per CDR3 protein. The data hold about 17,000 distinct CDR3 sequences, with approximately 50% observed a single time. By sample fraction, this clonotype is medium-sized. Its antigen is not known. The sample's time point: late sampling 161 to 241 days after vaccination in a few convalescent patients. This sample's treatment: approximately nine-day PBMC culture with coronavirus spike peptide pools or control peptides (ViraFEST assay). The germline V gene has CDR1 DFQATT and CDR2 SNEGSKA (reference sequence). The junction had 12 bases not matched to a gene; V was cut back by 3 bases and J by 4 bases. This CDR3 spans 16 amino acids.

The rearrangement uses TRBV20-1 and TRBJ1-5; 7 bases fit TRBD1. Sequencing was performed on CD4+ T cells from blood, cultured in vitro, taken about 7 months after SARS-CoV-2 vaccination. The receptor comes from a human donor who had recovered from COVID-19. In DNA, the CDR3 is TGCAGTGCTAGTAGAGGGGGCGCTTTCAATAATCAGCCCCAGCATTTT. Translated, it gives CSASRGGAFNNQPQHF.